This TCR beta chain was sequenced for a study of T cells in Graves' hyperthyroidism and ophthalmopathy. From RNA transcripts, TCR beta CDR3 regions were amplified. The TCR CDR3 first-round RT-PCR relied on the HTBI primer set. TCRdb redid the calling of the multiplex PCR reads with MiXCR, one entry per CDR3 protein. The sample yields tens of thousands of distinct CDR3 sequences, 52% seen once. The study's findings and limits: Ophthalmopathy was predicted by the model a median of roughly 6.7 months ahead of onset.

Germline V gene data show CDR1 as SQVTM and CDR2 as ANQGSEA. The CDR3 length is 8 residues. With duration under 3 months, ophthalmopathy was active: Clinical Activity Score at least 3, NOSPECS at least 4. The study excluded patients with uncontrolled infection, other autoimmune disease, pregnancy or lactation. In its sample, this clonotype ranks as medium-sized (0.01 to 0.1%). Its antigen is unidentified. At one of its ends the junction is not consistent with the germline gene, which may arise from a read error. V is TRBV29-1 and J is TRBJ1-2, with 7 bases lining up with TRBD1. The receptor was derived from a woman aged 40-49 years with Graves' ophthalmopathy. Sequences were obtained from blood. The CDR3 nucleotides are TGCAGCGTTCGACAGGGCCTCTTC. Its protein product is CSVRQGLF.